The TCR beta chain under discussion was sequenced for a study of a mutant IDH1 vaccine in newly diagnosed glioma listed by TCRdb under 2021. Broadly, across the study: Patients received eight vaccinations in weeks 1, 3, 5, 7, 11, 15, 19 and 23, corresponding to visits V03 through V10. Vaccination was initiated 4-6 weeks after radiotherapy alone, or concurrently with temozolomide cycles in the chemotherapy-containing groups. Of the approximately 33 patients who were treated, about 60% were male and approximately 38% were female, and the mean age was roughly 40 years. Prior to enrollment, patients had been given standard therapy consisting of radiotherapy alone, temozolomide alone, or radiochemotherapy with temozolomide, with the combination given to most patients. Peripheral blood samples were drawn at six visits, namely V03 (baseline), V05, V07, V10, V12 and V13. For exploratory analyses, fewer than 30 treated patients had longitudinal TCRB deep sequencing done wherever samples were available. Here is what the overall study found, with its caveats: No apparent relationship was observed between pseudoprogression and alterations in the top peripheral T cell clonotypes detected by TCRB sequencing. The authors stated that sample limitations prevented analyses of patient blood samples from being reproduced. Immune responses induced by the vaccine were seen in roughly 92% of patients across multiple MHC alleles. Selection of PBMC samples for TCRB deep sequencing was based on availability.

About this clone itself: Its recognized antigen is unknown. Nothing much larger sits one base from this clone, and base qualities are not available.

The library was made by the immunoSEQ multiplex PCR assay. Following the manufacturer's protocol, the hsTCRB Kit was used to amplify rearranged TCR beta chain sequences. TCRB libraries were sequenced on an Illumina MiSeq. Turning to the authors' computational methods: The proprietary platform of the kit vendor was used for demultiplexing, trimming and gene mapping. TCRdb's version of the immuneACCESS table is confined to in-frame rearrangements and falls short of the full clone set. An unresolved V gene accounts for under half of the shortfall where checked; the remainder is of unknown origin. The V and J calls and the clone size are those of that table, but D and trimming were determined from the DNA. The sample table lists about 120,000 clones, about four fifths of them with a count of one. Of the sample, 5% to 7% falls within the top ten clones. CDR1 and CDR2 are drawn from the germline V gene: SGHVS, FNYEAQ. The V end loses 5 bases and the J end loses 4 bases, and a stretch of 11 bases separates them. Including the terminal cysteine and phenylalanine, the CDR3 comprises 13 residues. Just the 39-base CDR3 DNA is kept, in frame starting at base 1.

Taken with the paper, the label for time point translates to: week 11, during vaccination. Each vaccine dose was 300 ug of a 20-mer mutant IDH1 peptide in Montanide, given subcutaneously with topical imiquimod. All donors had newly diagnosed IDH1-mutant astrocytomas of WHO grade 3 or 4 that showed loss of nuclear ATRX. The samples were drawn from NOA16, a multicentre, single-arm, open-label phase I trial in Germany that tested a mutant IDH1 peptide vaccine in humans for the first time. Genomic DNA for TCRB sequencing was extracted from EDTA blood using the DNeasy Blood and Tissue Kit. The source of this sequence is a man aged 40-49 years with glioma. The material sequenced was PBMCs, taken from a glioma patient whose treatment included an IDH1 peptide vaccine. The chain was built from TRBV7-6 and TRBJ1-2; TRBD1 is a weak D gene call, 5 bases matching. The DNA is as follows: TGTGCCAGCAGCCCGGACGGGGGCTATGGCTACACCTTC. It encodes CASSPDGGYGYTF.